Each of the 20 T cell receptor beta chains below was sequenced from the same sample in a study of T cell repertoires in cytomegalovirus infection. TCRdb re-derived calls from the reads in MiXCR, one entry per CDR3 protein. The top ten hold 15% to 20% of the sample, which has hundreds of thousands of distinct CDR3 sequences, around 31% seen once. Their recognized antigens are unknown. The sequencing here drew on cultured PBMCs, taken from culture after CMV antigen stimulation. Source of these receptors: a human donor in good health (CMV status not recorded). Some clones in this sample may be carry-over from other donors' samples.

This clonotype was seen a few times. CDR3 amino acids: CSARTENNEQFF. For the CDR3, the DNA is TGCAGTGCCCGGACTGAGAACAATGAGCAGTTCTTC. The chain has TRBV20-1 and TRBJ2-1, with a weak D call TRBD2 (5 bases). CDR1 DFQATT and CDR2 SNEGSKA come from the germline V gene (reference sequence). CDR3 size: 12 residues. The V gene lost 6 bases and the J gene lost 5 bases, with 11 bases spanning the gap.

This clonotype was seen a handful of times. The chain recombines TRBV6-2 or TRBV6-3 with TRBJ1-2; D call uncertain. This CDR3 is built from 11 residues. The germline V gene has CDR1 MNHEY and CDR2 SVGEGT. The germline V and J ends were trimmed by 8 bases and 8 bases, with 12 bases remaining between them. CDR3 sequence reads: CASESVAGYTF. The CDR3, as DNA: TGTGCCAGCGAGTCGGTTGCCGGCTACACCTTC.

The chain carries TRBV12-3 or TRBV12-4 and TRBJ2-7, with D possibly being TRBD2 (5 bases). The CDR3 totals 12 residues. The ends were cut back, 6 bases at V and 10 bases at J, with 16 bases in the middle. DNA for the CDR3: TGTGCCAGCAGCCCCCTTGGCGGGTCCCAGTACTTC. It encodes CASSPLGGSQYF.

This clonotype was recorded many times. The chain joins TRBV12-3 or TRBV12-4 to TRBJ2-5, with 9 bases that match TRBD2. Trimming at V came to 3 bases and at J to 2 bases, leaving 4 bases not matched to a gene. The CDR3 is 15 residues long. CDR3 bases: TGTGCCAGCAGTTTTTATCTAGCGGGGCAAGAGACCCAGTACTTC. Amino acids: CASSFYLAGQETQYF.

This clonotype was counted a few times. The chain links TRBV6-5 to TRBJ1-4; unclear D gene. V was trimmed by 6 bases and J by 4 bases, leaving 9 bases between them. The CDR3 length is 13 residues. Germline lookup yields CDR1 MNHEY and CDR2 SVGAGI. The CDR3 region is CASSRSINEKLFF. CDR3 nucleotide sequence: TGTGCCAGCAGCCGGTCGATTAATGAAAAACTGTTTTTT.

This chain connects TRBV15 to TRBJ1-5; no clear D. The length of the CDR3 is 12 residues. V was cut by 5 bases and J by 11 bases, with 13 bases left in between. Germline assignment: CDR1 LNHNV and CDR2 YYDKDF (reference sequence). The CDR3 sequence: CATSSDSWAQHF. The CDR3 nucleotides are TGTGCCACCAGCTCGGACTCGTGGGCCCAGCATTTT.

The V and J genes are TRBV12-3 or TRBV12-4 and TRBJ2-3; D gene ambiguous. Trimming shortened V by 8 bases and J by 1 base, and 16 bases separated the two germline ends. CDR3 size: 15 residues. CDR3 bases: TGTGCCAGCCGAGGCGAGGTTTGGGGCACAGATACGCAGTATTTT. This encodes CASRGEVWGTDTQYF.

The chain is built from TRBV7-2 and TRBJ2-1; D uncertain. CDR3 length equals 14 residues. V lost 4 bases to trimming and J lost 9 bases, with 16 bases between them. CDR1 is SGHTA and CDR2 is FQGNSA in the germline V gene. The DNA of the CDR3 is TGTGCCAGCAGCTCTCTTCGGTCGGGCGGTGAGCAGTTCTTC. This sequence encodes CASSSLRSGGEQFF.

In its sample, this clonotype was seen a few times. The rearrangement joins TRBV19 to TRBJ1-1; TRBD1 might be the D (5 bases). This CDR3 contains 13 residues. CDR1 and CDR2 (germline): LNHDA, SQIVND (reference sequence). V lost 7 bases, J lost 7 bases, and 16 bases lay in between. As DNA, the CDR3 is TGTGCCAGTACGGACAAGGGGTATGGTGAAGCTTTCTTT. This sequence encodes CASTDKGYGEAFF.

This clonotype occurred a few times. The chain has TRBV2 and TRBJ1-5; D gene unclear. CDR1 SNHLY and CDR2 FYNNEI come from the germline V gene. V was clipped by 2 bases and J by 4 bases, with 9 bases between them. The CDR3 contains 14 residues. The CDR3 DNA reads TGTGCCAGCAGTGAACTGTTTAAAAATCAGCCCCAGCATTTT. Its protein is CASSELFKNQPQHF.

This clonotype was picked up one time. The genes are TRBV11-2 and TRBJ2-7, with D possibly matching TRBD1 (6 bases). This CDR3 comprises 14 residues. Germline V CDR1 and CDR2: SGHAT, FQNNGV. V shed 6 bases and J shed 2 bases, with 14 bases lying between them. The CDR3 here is CASSYGGGTYEQYF. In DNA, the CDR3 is TGTGCCAGCAGTTATGGGGGCGGAACCTACGAGCAGTACTTC.

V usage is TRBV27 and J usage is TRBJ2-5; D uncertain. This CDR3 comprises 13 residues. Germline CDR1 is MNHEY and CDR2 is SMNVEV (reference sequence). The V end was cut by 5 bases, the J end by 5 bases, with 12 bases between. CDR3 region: CASSPGVRETQYF. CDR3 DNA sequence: TGTGCCAGCAGTCCTGGGGTTCGGGAGACCCAGTACTTC.

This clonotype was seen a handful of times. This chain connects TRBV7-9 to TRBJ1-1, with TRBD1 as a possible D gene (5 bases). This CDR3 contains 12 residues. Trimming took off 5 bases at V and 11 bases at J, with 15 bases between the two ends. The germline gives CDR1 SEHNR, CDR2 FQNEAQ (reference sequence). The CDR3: CASSGLGERAFF. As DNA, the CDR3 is TGTGCCAGCAGCGGGTTGGGGGAGAGGGCTTTCTTT.

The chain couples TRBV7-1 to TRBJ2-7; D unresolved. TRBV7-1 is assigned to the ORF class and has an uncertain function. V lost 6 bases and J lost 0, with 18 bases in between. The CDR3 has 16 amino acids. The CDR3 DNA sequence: TGTGCCAGCAGTCAAGTCGGAACCTCCAGCTCCTACGAGCAGTACTTC. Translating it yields CASSQVGTSSSYEQYF.

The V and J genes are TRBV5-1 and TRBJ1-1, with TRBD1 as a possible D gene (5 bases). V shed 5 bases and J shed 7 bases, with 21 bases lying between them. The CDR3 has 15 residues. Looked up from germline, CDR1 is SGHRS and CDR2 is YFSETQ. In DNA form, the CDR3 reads TGCGCCAGCAGGGGCCTGGAGACTGGGGCCGTTGAAGCTTTCTTT. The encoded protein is CASRGLETGAVEAFF.

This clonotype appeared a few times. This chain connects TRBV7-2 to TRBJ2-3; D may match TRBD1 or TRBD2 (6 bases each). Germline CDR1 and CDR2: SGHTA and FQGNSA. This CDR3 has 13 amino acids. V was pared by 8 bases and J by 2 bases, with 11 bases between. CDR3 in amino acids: CASAWGATDTQYF. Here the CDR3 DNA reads TGTGCCAGCGCGTGGGGGGCCACAGATACGCAGTATTTT.

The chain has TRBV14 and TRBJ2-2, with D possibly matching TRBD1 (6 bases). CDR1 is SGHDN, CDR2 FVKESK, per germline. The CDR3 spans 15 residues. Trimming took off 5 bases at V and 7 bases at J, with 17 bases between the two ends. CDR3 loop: CASSFPGTLSGELFF. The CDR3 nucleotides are TGTGCCAGCAGCTTTCCCGGGACACTCAGCGGGGAGCTGTTTTTT.

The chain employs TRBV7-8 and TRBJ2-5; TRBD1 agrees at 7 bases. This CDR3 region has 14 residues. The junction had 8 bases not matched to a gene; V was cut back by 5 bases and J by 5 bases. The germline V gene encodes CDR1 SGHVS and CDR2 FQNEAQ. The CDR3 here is CASSQNRGSETQYF. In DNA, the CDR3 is TGTGCCAGCAGCCAAAACAGGGGTTCCGAGACCCAGTACTTC.

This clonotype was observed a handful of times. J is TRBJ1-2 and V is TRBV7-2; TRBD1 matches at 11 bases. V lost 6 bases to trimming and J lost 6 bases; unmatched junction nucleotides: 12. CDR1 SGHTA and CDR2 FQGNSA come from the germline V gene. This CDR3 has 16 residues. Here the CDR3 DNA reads TGTGCCAGCAGATACACCGGGACAGGGGGTTTTGATGGCTACACCTTC. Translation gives CASRYTGTGGFDGYTF.

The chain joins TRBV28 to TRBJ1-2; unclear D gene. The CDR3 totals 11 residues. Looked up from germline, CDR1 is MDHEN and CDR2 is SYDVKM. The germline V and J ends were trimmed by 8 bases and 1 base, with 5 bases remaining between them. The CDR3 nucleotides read TGTGCCAGCCGCGATAACTATGGCTACACCTTC. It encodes CASRDNYGYTF.